The 23 T cell receptor beta chains presented below share a single source sample, sequenced in a study of identical twins' blood T cells. TCRdb itself ran the 5' RACE reads through MiXCR, one entry per CDR3 protein. The repertoire holds 350,000 to 450,000 distinct CDR3 sequences, with 25% to 35% as singletons. Sequenced input: PBMCs. The receptor source for this set is a woman between 18 and 50 years old in good health.

The CDR3 here is CASSNEVEAFF. CDR3 DNA: TGTGCCAGCAGTAATGAAGTTGAAGCTTTCTTT. The chain joins TRBV9 to TRBJ1-1; D is undetermined. Deletions cut 5 bases from V and 7 bases from J, with 9 bases between. The CDR3 extends over 11 amino acids. The germline CDR1 and CDR2 sequences are SGDLS and YYNGEE.

The table lists this clonotype with a count of one. The V and J genes are TRBV15 and TRBJ1-5, with a possible D match to TRBD1 (5 bases). The germline V gene has CDR1 LNHNV and CDR2 YYDKDF (reference sequence). The CDR3 has 13 residues. V dropped 3 bases and J dropped 7 bases, with 10 bases sitting between them. CDR3 region: CATSSPGTQPQHF. The CDR3 nucleotides are TGTGCCACCAGCAGTCCAGGGACGCAGCCCCAGCATTTT. Full variable domain (remainder filled in from reference TRBV15 and TRBJ1-5): DAMVIQNPRYQVTQFGKPVTLSCSQTLNHNVMYWYQQKSSQAPKLLFHYYDKDFNNEADTPDNFQSRRPNTSFCFLDIRSPGLGDTAMYLCATSSPGTQPQHFGDGTRLSIL.

This clonotype was seen at least ten times. This chain links TRBV12-3 or TRBV12-4 with TRBJ1-1, with 8 positions matching TRBD1. The J segment lost 4 bases and the V segment lost 7 bases, leaving 5 bases of the junction unmatched. CDR3 length: 13 amino acids. CDR3 DNA sequence: TGTGCCAGCACCATAGGGACAGGCACTGAAGCTTTCTTT. Translating it yields CASTIGTGTEAFF.

This clonotype was recorded only once. This could be a read error, since a much larger clone is one nucleotide away. This chain uses TRBV7-2 with TRBJ1-1; D call uncertain. Germline V CDR1 and CDR2: SGHTA, FQGNSA. The CDR3 runs to 11 residues. The V gene lost 2 bases and the J gene lost 6 bases, with 4 bases spanning the gap. This CDR3 is CASSLTAEAFF. The CDR3 DNA is TGTGCCAGCAGCTTAACCGCTGAAGCTTTCTTT. Full variable domain (remainder filled in from reference TRBV7-2 and TRBJ1-1): GAGVSQSPSNKVTEKGKDVELRCDPISGHTALYWYRQSLGQGLEFLIYFQGNSAPDKSGLPSDRFSAERTGGSVSTLTIQRTQQEDSAVYLCASSLTAEAFFGQGTRLTVV.

In its sample, this clonotype was seen once. One junction end does not reproduce the germline sequence, and a read error may be involved. The genes are TRBV12-3 or TRBV12-4 and TRBJ2-1, with 11 bases identical to TRBD2. This CDR3 has 14 amino acids. The CDR3 DNA follows: TGTGCCAACAGTTTTAGCGGGGGGGACAATGAGCAGTTCTTC. This encodes CANSFSGGDNEQFF.

V and J are TRBV5-1 and TRBJ1-2; tentative D call: TRBD1 (6 bases). Germline-derived CDR1 and CDR2 are SGHRS and YFSETQ. The CDR3 is 13 amino acids. V dropped 5 bases and J dropped 10 bases, with 18 bases sitting between them. The CDR3: CASSQRTAGDYTF. The CDR3 DNA reads as TGCGCCAGCAGTCAAAGGACAGCCGGTGACTACACCTTC.

This clonotype has a handful of counts. The chain employs TRBV27 and TRBJ1-6; perhaps TRBD1 as D (5 bases). This CDR3 spans 13 amino acids. V lost 8 bases and J lost 17, with 22 bases in between. CDR1 and CDR2 (germline): MNHEY, SMNVEV (reference sequence). The CDR3: CASGGTLSETVHF. The CDR3 bases are TGTGCCAGCGGAGGGACCCTATCCGAAACCGTCCACTTT.

This clonotype appeared a few times. The chain links TRBV5-4 to TRBJ1-4; D gene uncertain. V lost 4 bases, J lost 5 bases, and 21 bases lay in between. The germline V gene has CDR1 SGHNT and CDR2 YYREEE (reference sequence). The CDR3 consists of 17 residues. This chain's CDR3 is CASSLNSAGLLNEKLFF. CDR3 nucleotide sequence: TGTGCCAGCAGCCTAAACTCCGCCGGCTTACTGAATGAAAAACTGTTTTTT.

This clonotype was found a few times. This chain uses TRBV19 with TRBJ1-5, with 10 bases lining up with TRBD1. The V gene end was trimmed by 7 bases and the J gene end by 10 bases; junction bases not matched to a gene: 10. Germline loops: CDR1 LNHDA, CDR2 SQIVND (reference sequence). The CDR3 runs to 14 residues. The CDR3 protein is CASNPGTGDSPQHF. The CDR3 nucleotides are TGTGCCAGTAACCCCGGGACAGGGGATTCTCCCCAGCATTTT.

This clonotype was picked up one time. This rearrangement joins TRBV20-1 to TRBJ2-7; TRBD1 is a possible D gene (5 bases). V shed 5 bases and J shed 4 bases, with 21 bases lying between them. CDR3 length equals 15 residues. CDR1 is DFQATT, CDR2 SNEGSKA, per germline (reference sequence). The CDR3 DNA reads as TGCAGTGCTCAGGCCCGAGGACAAGTGATTTACGAGCAGTACTTC. Encoded protein: CSAQARGQVIYEQYF.

This clonotype was picked up a small number of times. This rearrangement joins TRBV7-8 to TRBJ1-2; D is possibly TRBD1 (6 bases). Germline CDR1 and CDR2: SGHVS and FQNEAQ. The CDR3 has 15 residues. V lost 1 base to trimming and J lost 4 bases, with 13 bases between them. In DNA form, the CDR3 reads TGTGCCAGCAGCTTAGAACTGTCAGGGGTCTATGGCTACACCTTC. This translates into CASSLELSGVYGYTF.

The V call is TRBV20-1, the J call TRBJ1-1; D gene unclear. Germline-derived CDR1 and CDR2 are DFQATT and SNEGSKA (reference sequence). The ends were cut back, 3 bases at V and 5 bases at J, with 16 bases in the middle. CDR3 length: 14 amino acids. This CDR3 is CSASEPLTGTEAFF. As DNA, the CDR3 is TGCAGTGCTAGTGAGCCCCTAACGGGGACTGAAGCTTTCTTT.

This clonotype appeared a few times. The chain carries TRBV7-6 and TRBJ1-6; possible D gene TRBD1, 5 bases. Germline CDR1 SGHVS, CDR2 FNYEAQ. Trimming removed 1 base at V and 0 bases at J, with 10 bases between. The CDR3 consists of 17 residues. DNA of the CDR3: TGTGCCAGCAGCTTAGGAGGGGTGAGCTCCTATAATTCACCCCTCCACTTT. It specifies CASSLGGVSSYNSPLHF.

This chain uses TRBV7-2 with TRBJ2-1; TRBD2 matches at 8 bases. Per germline, CDR1 SGHTA and CDR2 FQGNSA. CDR3 size: 20 residues. The V segment lost 3 bases and the J segment 0 bases; nucleotides outside the gene matches: 16. The CDR3 nucleotides read TGTGCCAGCAGCTTTAGACTAGCGAGGATCCTAAGGAGCTCCTACAATGAGCAGTTCTTC. Its protein is CASSFRLARILRSSYNEQFF. Together with reference TRBV7-2 and TRBJ2-1, the CDR3 gives the full variable domain: GAGVSQSPSNKVTEKGKDVELRCDPISGHTALYWYRQSLGQGLEFLIYFQGNSAPDKSGLPSDRFSAERTGGSVSTLTIQRTQQEDSAVYLCASSFRLARILRSSYNEQFFGPGTRLTVL.

The rearrangement joins TRBV20-1 to TRBJ1-1, with D tentatively TRBD1 (5 bases). The germline V and J ends were trimmed by 5 bases and 4 bases, with 17 bases remaining between them. Germline V lookup: CDR1 DFQATT, CDR2 SNEGSKA (reference sequence). There are 14 residues in the CDR3. In DNA, the CDR3 is TGCAGTGCTGACTTCGCCGGTGGGGGCACTGAAGCTTTCTTT. Encoded protein: CSADFAGGGTEAFF.

A few counts support this clonotype. CDR3 in amino acids: CASSPRANPNQPQHF. CDR3 DNA: TGTGCCAGCAGCCCCCGGGCAAACCCCAATCAGCCCCAGCATTTT. This rearrangement joins TRBV9 to TRBJ1-5, with D hard to call. The V end was cut by 4 bases, the J end by 3 bases, with 14 bases between. The CDR3 spans 15 residues. Germline V gene sequence: CDR1 SGDLS, CDR2 YYNGEE. Full variable domain (outside the CDR3, taken from reference TRBV9 and TRBJ1-5): DSGVTQTPKHLITATGQRVTLRCSPRSGDLSVYWYQQSLDQGLQFLIQYYNGEERAKGNILERFSAQQFPDLHSELNLSSLELGDSALYFCASSPRANPNQPQHFGDGTRLSIL.

DNA for the CDR3: TGTGCCTGGAGTTGGGAGGGCCGTAGCAATCAGCCCCAGCATTTT. Its protein product is CAWSWEGRSNQPQHF. This chain joins TRBV30 and TRBJ1-5; D gene ambiguous. Per the germline V gene, CDR1 is GTSNPN and CDR2 is SVGIG (reference sequence). V was pared by 2 bases and J by 0 bases, with 11 bases between. The length of the CDR3 is 15 residues.

The V gene is TRBV6-2 or TRBV6-3, the J gene TRBJ1-5; perhaps TRBD1 as D (5 bases). The CDR3 is 20 amino acids. Deletions cut 5 bases from V and 0 bases from J, with 26 bases between. Germline V CDR1 and CDR2: MNHEY, SVGEGT. The CDR3 bases are TGTGCCAGCAGTCACCTTAGGCGGGCAGGGTATTACCCTAGCAATCAGCCCCAGCATTTT. It codes for CASSHLRRAGYYPSNQPQHF.

As regards this clonotype: Just one base apart from a much larger clone, this may be a read error. The chain joins TRBV12-3 or TRBV12-4 to TRBJ2-1; 11 nucleotides agree with TRBD2. J gave up 6 bases and V 7 bases, and 8 bases lay outside the gene matches. CDR3 length: 15 residues. CDR3 loop: CASILAGGVGNEQFF. In nucleotides, the CDR3 is TGTGCCAGCATTCTAGCGGGAGGTGTGGGCAATGAGCAGTTCTTC.

Ten or more counts support this clonotype. The chain joins TRBV12-3 or TRBV12-4 to TRBJ1-3, with a tentative D call TRBD1 (5 bases). Trimming stripped 7 bases from V and 2 bases from J, with 18 bases between. The CDR3 loop spans 16 amino acids. As DNA, the CDR3 is TGTGCCAGCATTCCCAAGGACAATCTTGCTGGAAACACCATATATTTT. It codes for CASIPKDNLAGNTIYF.

The V call is TRBV2, the J call TRBJ2-2, with TRBD2 matching over 8 bases. V gave up 7 bases and J gave up 0 bases; unmatched junction bases: 1. CDR3 length: 14 amino acids. Germline lookup yields CDR1 SNHLY and CDR2 FYNNEI. This chain's CDR3 is CASTLAANTGELFF. The DNA for the CDR3 is TGTGCCAGCACACTAGCGGCGAACACCGGGGAGCTGTTTTTT.

The V call is TRBV29-1, the J call TRBJ1-1; D is possibly TRBD1 (5 bases). Looked up from germline, CDR1 is SQVTM and CDR2 is ANQGSEA. This CDR3 has 12 amino acids. V lost 7 bases to trimming and J lost 11 bases, with 20 bases between them. The CDR3 DNA reads as TGCAGCGCCCCAGTGGGGGGTCTTCAGGCTTTCTTT. This translates into CSAPVGGLQAFF.

This clonotype turned up a few times. The chain carries TRBV4-1 and TRBJ1-1; D remains unclear. V was shortened by 1 base and J by 5 bases, with 11 bases between the two germline ends. Per germline, CDR1 MGHRA and CDR2 YSYEKL. This CDR3 has 14 residues. CDR3 amino acids: CASSQAAGETEAFF. The CDR3 DNA follows: TGCGCCAGCAGCCAAGCCGCAGGAGAGACTGAAGCTTTCTTT.